One and the same sample provided the 12 T cell receptor beta chains below, sequenced in a study of T cell responses to AZD1222 COVID-19 vaccine. Here immunoSEQ multiplex PCR was the method, and the copy in TCRdb shows in-frame clones only, minus some. The sample carries about 48,000 clones, 80% to 90% recorded once. Sample: peripheral blood, taken 28 days after the second AZD1222 dose. These receptors came from an adult who received the AZD1222 COVID-19 vaccine.

The chain joins TRBV5-8 to TRBJ2-1; 7 bases align to TRBD1. Germline V gene sequence: CDR1 SGHTS, CDR2 YDEGEE. V lost 2 bases and J lost 2; bases outside the gene matches: 4. This CDR3 is built from 15 residues. CDR3 in DNA: TGTGCCAGCAGCTTTTGGCAGGGGGCCTACAATGAGCAGTTCTTC. Residues: CASSFWQGAYNEQFF.

This clone showed up just a few times. The rearrangement links TRBV6-5 to TRBJ2-1; 7 bases match TRBD1. The length of the CDR3 is 13 residues. Germline trimming cut 3 bases from V and 5 bases from J; bases unmatched to any gene: 1. Germline V gives CDR1 MNHEY, CDR2 SVGAGI. The CDR3 DNA is TGTGCCAGCAGTTATGGGACAGACAATGAGCAGTTCTTC. Encoded protein: CASSYGTDNEQFF.

The chain joins TRBV6-5 to TRBJ1-2; TRBD1 aligns across 7 bases. The CDR3 consists of 13 residues. The trim removed 4 bases at V and 4 bases at J, leaving 3 bases unmatched. Germline CDR1 MNHEY, CDR2 SVGAGI. CDR3 DNA sequence: TGTGCCAGCAGTTGGGACAGTTCCTATGGCTACACCTTC. Residues: CASSWDSSYGYTF.

The V gene is TRBV28, the J gene TRBJ1-5; D remains ambiguous. The CDR3 covers 15 residues. CDR1 is MDHEN and CDR2 is SYDVKM in the germline V gene. V lost 6 bases, J lost 1 base, and 13 bases lay in between. DNA for the CDR3: TGTGCCAGCAGGCTACTCGGTAAAAGCAATCAGCCCCAGCATTTT. This encodes CASRLLGKSNQPQHF.

The chain is built from TRBV15 and TRBJ2-1; possibly TRBD1 or TRBD2 for D (5 bases each). V lost 0 bases, J lost 9 bases, and 12 bases lay in between. The CDR3 has 14 residues. CDR1 LNHNV and CDR2 YYDKDF come from the germline V gene (reference sequence). CDR3 residues: CATSRDRGAVEQFF. The CDR3 nucleotides are TGTGCCACCAGCAGAGATCGAGGGGCGGTTGAGCAGTTCTTC.

The chain is built from TRBV12-3 or TRBV12-4 and TRBJ1-5; D is ambiguous. V was shortened by 4 bases and J by 6 bases, with 7 bases between the two germline ends. The CDR3 length is 12 residues. The CDR3 here is CASSSQFQPQHF. As DNA, the CDR3 is TGTGCCAGCAGTTCCCAGTTTCAGCCCCAGCATTTT.

This clone was seen only once. The chain joins TRBV28 to TRBJ2-5, with D perhaps matching TRBD1 (5 bases). Germline loops: CDR1 MDHEN, CDR2 SYDVKM. With 3 bases removed from V and 5 bases from J, the gap between germline ends came to 10 bases. There are 13 residues in the CDR3. The CDR3 loop reads CASSFQGRETQYF. DNA of the CDR3: TGTGCCAGCAGTTTTCAGGGTAGGGAGACCCAGTACTTC.

The chain carries TRBV10-1 and TRBJ2-7; tentative D call: TRBD2 (5 bases). CDR3 size: 14 residues. The V and J ends lost 5 bases and 2 bases respectively, with 13 bases between them. The germline gives CDR1 WNHNN, CDR2 SYGVQD (reference sequence). For the CDR3, the DNA is TGCGCCAGCAGTCCCGGAAGGGAGCCCTACGAGCAGTACTTC. Translation: CASSPGREPYEQYF.

The chain links TRBV18 to TRBJ1-4; D remains unclear. The CDR3 consists of 13 residues. Germline loops: CDR1 KGHSH, CDR2 LQKENI. V was cut by 3 bases and J by 8 bases, with 10 bases left in between. CDR3 DNA: TGTGCCAGCTCACCGTTGCCTGAGGAAAAACTGTTTTTT. This codes for CASSPLPEEKLFF. Using reference TRBV18 and TRBJ1-4 for the parts outside the CDR3, the full variable domain is NAGVMQNPRHLVRRRGQEARLRCSPMKGHSHVYWYRQLPEEGLKFMVYLQKENIIDESGMPKERFSAEFPKEGPSILRIQQVVRGDSAAYFCASSPLPEEKLFFGSGTQLSVL.

V and J are TRBV7-4 and TRBJ2-3; 7 nucleotides align to TRBD2. The CDR3 runs 15 residues. The V and J ends lost 5 bases and 3 bases, in that order; junction bases with no gene match: 8. From germline, CDR1 is SGHVT and CDR2 SQSDAQ. As DNA, the CDR3 is TGTGCCAGCAGCCCCGGGGGGAGGGAAACAGATACGCAGTATTTT. This sequence encodes CASSPGGRETDTQYF. Supplemented by reference TRBV7-4 and TRBJ2-3, the full variable domain reads GAGVSQSPRYKVAKRGRDVALRCDSISGHVTLYWYRQTLGQGSEVLTYSQSDAQRDKSGRPSGRFSAERPERSVSTLKIQRTEQGDSAVYLCASSPGGRETDTQYFGPGTRLTVL.

The V gene is TRBV5-8, the J gene TRBJ2-7; D not resolved. The CDR3 totals 11 residues. Germline V gives CDR1 SGHTS, CDR2 YDEGEE. The ends were cut back, 5 bases at V and 3 bases at J, with 6 bases in the middle. This CDR3 reads CASRTVYEQYF. CDR3 sequence (DNA): TGTGCCAGCAGGACCGTCTACGAGCAGTACTTC.

J is TRBJ2-3 and V is TRBV5-1; D might be TRBD2 (6 bases). Germline-derived CDR1 and CDR2 are SGHRS and YFSETQ. The CDR3 contains 15 residues. Trimming stripped 0 bases from V and 2 bases from J, with 10 bases between. This CDR3 is CASSLVGGFTDTQYF. Here the CDR3 DNA reads TGCGCCAGCAGCTTGGTGGGGGGTTTCACAGATACGCAGTATTTT. Looking up the rest from reference TRBV5-1 and TRBJ2-3 gives the full variable domain: KAGVTQTPRYLIKTRGQQVTLSCSPISGHRSVSWYQQTPGQGLQFLFEYFSETQRNKGNFPGRFSGRQFSNSRSEMNVSTLELGDSALYLCASSLVGGFTDTQYFGPGTRLTVL.